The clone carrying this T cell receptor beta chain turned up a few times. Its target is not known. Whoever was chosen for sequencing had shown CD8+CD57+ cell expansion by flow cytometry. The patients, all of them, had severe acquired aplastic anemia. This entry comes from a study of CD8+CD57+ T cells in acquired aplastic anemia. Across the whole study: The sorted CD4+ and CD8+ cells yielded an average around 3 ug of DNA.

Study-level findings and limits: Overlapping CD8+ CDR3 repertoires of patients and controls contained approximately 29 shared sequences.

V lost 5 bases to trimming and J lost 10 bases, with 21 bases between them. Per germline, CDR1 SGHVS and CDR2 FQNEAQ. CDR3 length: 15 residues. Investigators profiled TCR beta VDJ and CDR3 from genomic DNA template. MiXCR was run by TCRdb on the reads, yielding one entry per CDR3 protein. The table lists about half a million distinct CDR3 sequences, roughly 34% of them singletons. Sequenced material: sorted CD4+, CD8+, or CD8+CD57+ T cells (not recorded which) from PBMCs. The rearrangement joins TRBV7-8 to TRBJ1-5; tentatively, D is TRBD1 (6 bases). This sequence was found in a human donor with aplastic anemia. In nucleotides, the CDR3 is TGTGCCAGCAGCGCCGATAAGACAGGTCACGACCCCCAGCATTTT. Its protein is CASSADKTGHDPQHF.